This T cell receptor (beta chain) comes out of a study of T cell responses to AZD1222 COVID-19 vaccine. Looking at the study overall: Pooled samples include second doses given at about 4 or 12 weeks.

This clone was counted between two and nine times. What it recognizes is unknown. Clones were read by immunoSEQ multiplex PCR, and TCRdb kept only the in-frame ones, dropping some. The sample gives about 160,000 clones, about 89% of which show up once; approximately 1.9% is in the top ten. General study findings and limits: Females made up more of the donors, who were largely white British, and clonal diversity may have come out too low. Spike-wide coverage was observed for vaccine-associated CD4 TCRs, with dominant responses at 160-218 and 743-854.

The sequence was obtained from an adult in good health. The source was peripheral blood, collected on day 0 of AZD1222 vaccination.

The CDR3 bases are TGTGCCAGCAGGCCAACTTCTAGTAGTTGGAACAATGAGCAGTTCTTC. Amino acids: CASRPTSSSWNNEQFF. The V call is TRBV28, the J call TRBJ2-1; D not certain. Trimming cost V 6 bases and J 5 bases, with 20 bases left between them. The germline V gene has CDR1 MDHEN and CDR2 SYDVKM. The CDR3 is 16 amino acids.